This T cell receptor (beta chain) was retrieved from a study of blood T cell repertoires in COVID-19. Libraries were prepared by immunoSEQ multiplex PCR; TCRdb keeps only in-frame clonotypes and omits some of them. Of 100,000 or so clones listed, around four fifths are singletons. Germline V gives CDR1 MDHEN, CDR2 SYDVKM. J was trimmed by 0 bases and V by 7 bases; bases with no gene match: 9. The CDR3 spans 15 residues. What was sequenced was peripheral blood. The clonotype originates from a woman in her 70s with acute or convalescent COVID-19. This rearrangement joins TRBV28 to TRBJ2-7, with TRBD1 matching 7 bases. The CDR3 spells CASTQTGTVSYEQYF. DNA for the CDR3: TGTGCCAGCACCCAAACCGGGACAGTCTCCTACGAGCAGTACTTC.